A selection of T cell receptor beta chains follows, all from one sample in a study of T cells in Graves' hyperthyroidism and ophthalmopathy. TCRdb used MiXCR to reprocess the multiplex PCR reads, holding one entry per CDR3 protein. The sample holds about 150,000 distinct CDR3 sequences, less than 25% seen once. The sequencing input was blood. Receptors originate from a woman between 50 and 59 years old with Graves' hyperthyroidism that later progressed to Graves' ophthalmopathy. CDR3s include the opening cysteine and the closing phenylalanine or tryptophan. The D gene is left open where the match is weak. Expanded clones are given a class, and other clones once, few, many or no size at all.

TRBJ2-1 TRBD2 many TRBV20-1 TGCAGTGCTTCTAGCGGGAGGGTTTACAATGAGCAGTTCTTC CSASSGRVYNEQFF
TRBJ2-4 TRBD1 - TRBV14 TGTGCCAGCAGCCAAGATCCAGGGGGCTGGGGCATTCAGTACTTC CASSQDPGGWGIQYF
TRBJ2-1 TRBD2 many TRBV20-1 TGCAGTGCAGGGACTAGCGGTTTTTCAAATGAGCAGTTCTTC CSAGTSGFSNEQFF
TRBJ2-7 - many TRBV7-8 TGTGCCAGCAGCCCAAAGTCGGGGCAGACCCTTTCGTACGAGCAGTACTTC CASSPKSGQTLSYEQYF
TRBJ2-2 - many TRBV5-1 TGCGCCAGCAGCTTCTGGACTACATTCACCGGGGAGCTGTTTTTT CASSFWTTFTGELFF
TRBJ1-2 - many TRBV3-1 TGTGCCAGCAGCCAAGATCTAAGACCTGTCTCTGGCTACACCTTC CASSQDLRPVSGYTF
TRBJ2-7 - many TRBV20-1 TGCAGTGCTAGAGATCCGGCGGTTCCCTACGAGCAGTACTTC CSARDPAVPYEQYF
TRBJ1-2 TRBD1 - TRBV11-2 TGTGCCAGCAGCTCTCGACAGGGCTATGGCTACACCTTC CASSSRQGYGYTF
TRBJ2-5 - - TRBV27 TGTGCCAGCAGTGGGGTGACGGGAGAGACCCAGTACTTC CASSGVTGETQYF
TRBJ2-7 - few TRBV20-1 TGCAGTGCTAGAGATTGGGCAGGGGATACCTACGAGCAGTACTTC CSARDWAGDTYEQYF
TRBJ1-1 - - TRBV7-3 TGTGCCAGCAGCGCAGGACGGTCCCCTGAAGCTTTCTTT CASSAGRSPEAFF
TRBJ2-7 TRBD2 few TRBV4-1 TGCGCCAGCAGCCATGAACTAGCGGGAGGGCCGGTGAACGAGCAGTACTTC CASSHELAGGPVNEQYF
TRBJ1-1 - many TRBV2 TGTGCCAGCAGCCGAGGGGACGAAGCTTTCTTT CASSRGDEAFF
TRBJ1-6 - many TRBV7-3 TGTGCCAGCAGCTTATTCGGGGGTTCACCCCTCCACTTT CASSLFGGSPLHF
TRBJ2-7 - few TRBV5-4 TGTGCCAGCAGCTCCCTTGCTGGGAGCTCCTACGAGCAGTACTTC CASSSLAGSSYEQYF
TRBJ2-1 TRBD2 - TRBV9 TGTGCCAGCAGCTCCCGGACTAGCGGGACCCACAATGAGCAGTTCTTC CASSSRTSGTHNEQFF
TRBJ2-2 TRBD1 - TRBV12-3/TRBV12-4 TGTGCCAGTAACGGACAGGGAACCGGGGAGCTGTTTTTT CASNGQGTGELFF